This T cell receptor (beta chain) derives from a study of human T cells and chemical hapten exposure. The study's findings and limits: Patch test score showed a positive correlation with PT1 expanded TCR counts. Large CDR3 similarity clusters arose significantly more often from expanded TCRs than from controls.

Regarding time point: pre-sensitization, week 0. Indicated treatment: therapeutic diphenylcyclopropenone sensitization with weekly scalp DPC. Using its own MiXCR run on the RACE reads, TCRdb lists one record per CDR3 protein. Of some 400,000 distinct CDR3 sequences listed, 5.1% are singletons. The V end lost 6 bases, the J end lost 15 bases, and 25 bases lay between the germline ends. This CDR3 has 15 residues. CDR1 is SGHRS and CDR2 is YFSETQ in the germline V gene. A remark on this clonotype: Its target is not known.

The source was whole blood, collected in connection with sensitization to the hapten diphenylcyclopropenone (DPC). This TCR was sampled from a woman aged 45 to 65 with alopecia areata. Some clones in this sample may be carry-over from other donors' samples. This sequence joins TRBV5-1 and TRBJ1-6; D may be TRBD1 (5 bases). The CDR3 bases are TGCGCCAGCACCTTTTCGCCAGGGTCTCCGCAGTACCTCCACTTT. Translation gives CASTFSPGSPQYLHF.